Below are 15 T cell receptor beta chains sequenced from a single sample in a study of T-cell memory formation after mild COVID-19. TCRdb called the 5' RACE reads again in MiXCR, with one record for every CDR3 protein. In the table there are around 250,000 distinct CDR3 sequences, 16% of which are singletons. What was sequenced was PBMCs or a T cell subset sorted from them (not recorded which). These receptors were collected from a man aged 18 to 29 who had mild COVID-19 (a few samples of this study predate the infection). Cell type and time point are not known.

This chain uses TRBV12-3 or TRBV12-4 with TRBJ1-2; D is uncertain. This CDR3 contains 13 residues. Trimming removed 10 bases at V and 4 bases at J, with 16 bases between. CDR3 sequence: CAIDSLVVYGYTF. CDR3 DNA: TGTGCCATCGACTCATTAGTTGTCTATGGCTACACCTTC.

The chain links TRBV20-1 to TRBJ1-1, with D possibly matching TRBD1 (5 bases). Between the trimmed V and J ends, which lost 5 bases and 3 bases, there was a span of 19 bases. This CDR3 has 15 residues. Germline CDR1 and CDR2: DFQATT and SNEGSKA (reference sequence). This chain's CDR3 is CSAVSIQGRDTEAFF. CDR3 sequence (DNA): TGCAGTGCTGTTTCTATTCAGGGAAGGGACACTGAAGCTTTCTTT.

The gene calls are TRBV5-1 and TRBJ1-2; D unresolved. The CDR3 sequence is 12 residues long. Germline lookup yields CDR1 SGHRS and CDR2 YFSETQ. V lost 4 bases to trimming and J lost 2 bases, with 6 bases between them. The DNA of the CDR3 is TGCGCCAGCAGCGTGGGGAACTATGGCTACACCTTC. Protein sequence: CASSVGNYGYTF.

V is TRBV4-2 and J is TRBJ1-2; 7 nucleotides align to TRBD1. V lost 0 bases, J lost 3 bases, and 4 bases stayed unmatched. Germline assignment: CDR1 LGHNA and CDR2 YNFKEQ. The CDR3 runs 15 residues. The CDR3 region is CASSQDEGADYGYTF. In DNA, the CDR3 is TGTGCCAGCAGCCAAGATGAGGGGGCGGACTATGGCTACACCTTC.

This clonotype has just a few counts. The rearrangement links TRBV7-3 to TRBJ2-1; D uncertain. From germline, CDR1 is SGHTA and CDR2 FQGTGA. V lost 4 bases and J 7 bases, leaving 11 bases between the germline ends. CDR3 length: 13 amino acids. CDR3 sequence reads: CASSSGPRNEQFF. CDR3 DNA: TGTGCCAGCAGCTCCGGGCCCAGGAATGAGCAGTTCTTC.

This clonotype has just a few counts. The gene calls are TRBV5-6 and TRBJ1-1, with 11 bases fitting TRBD1. Germline CDR1 and CDR2: SGHDT and YYEEEE. V shed 2 bases, J shed 0 bases, and the junction held 3 bases outside the gene matches. CDR3 length equals 16 residues. Written as DNA, the CDR3 is TGTGCCAGCAGCTTACCGGGACAGGGGGTGAACACTGAAGCTTTCTTT. Translating gives CASSLPGQGVNTEAFF.

This chain connects TRBV7-9 to TRBJ2-1, with D hard to call. Germline V CDR1 and CDR2: SEHNR, FQNEAQ (reference sequence). V was cut by 2 bases and J by 5 bases, with 10 bases left in between. The CDR3 is 14 amino acids. CDR3 DNA sequence: TGTGCCAGCAGCTTAACCAGACCGAACAATGAGCAGTTCTTC. Protein product: CASSLTRPNNEQFF.

There are a few counts of this clonotype. This chain joins TRBV7-2 and TRBJ2-7; 9 bases are a match to TRBD2. With V trimmed by 3 bases and J by 7 bases, 7 bases remained unmatched. The CDR3 covers 14 residues. CDR1 is SGHTA, CDR2 FQGNSA, per germline. CDR3 sequence: CASSFAGGPGEQYF. Here the CDR3 DNA reads TGTGCCAGCAGCTTCGCGGGGGGGCCGGGTGAGCAGTACTTC.

Concerning this clonotype: Mismatch with germline at one junction end may stem from a read error. CDR3 sequence reads: CASSLGQFTDTQYF. In DNA, the CDR3 is TGTGCTAGCAGCTTAGGACAGTTCACAGATACGCAGTATTTT. The chain has TRBV7-7 and TRBJ2-3, with D tentatively TRBD1 (6 bases). Germline values: CDR1 SSHAT, CDR2 FNYEAQ (reference sequence). This CDR3 spans 14 amino acids.

This clonotype was observed a few times. The V call is TRBV2, the J call TRBJ2-1, with 10 bases matching TRBD2. The CDR3 is made up of 16 amino acids. Germline V gene data show CDR1 as SNHLY and CDR2 as FYNNEI. With 4 bases clipped from V and 2 bases from J, the junction kept 5 bases outside the gene matches. CDR3 in DNA: TGTGCCAGCAGTGGGAATAGCGGGGGGACCTACAATGAGCAGTTCTTC. Protein product: CASSGNSGGTYNEQFF. The full variable domain, completed using reference TRBV2 and TRBJ2-1, is EPEVTQTPSHQVTQMGQEVILRCVPISNHLYFYWYRQILGQKVEFLVSFYNNEISEKSEIFDDQFSVERPDGSNFTLKIRSTKLEDSAMYFCASSGNSGGTYNEQFFGPGTRLTVL.

The chain has TRBV18 and TRBJ2-3; D is unclear. From germline, CDR1 is KGHSH and CDR2 LQKENI. Trimming removed 0 bases at V and 5 bases at J, with 12 bases between. The CDR3 has 15 residues. The CDR3 DNA sequence: TGTGCCAGCTCACCACCGGGCAAGCCCCAAGATACGCAGTATTTT. The encoded protein is CASSPPGKPQDTQYF.

The chain uses TRBV6-5 and TRBJ1-1; D not resolved. CDR1 MNHEY and CDR2 SVGAGI come from the germline V gene. V was pared by 0 bases and J by 6 bases, with 8 bases between. The CDR3 is made up of 13 amino acids. The CDR3 DNA reads as TGTGCCAGCAGTTACTCGTGGGGAGCTGAAGCTTTCTTT. As protein: CASSYSWGAEAFF.

The rearrangement joins TRBV6-5 to TRBJ1-2; 11 positions match TRBD1. Germline CDR1 reads MNHEY; CDR2 reads SVGAGI. The CDR3 spans 15 residues. V lost 7 bases to trimming and J lost 7 bases; unmatched junction nucleotides: 11. The CDR3 DNA reads as TGTGCCAGCACCTTACGGGGGACAGGGGGAAGTGGCTACACCTTC. Its translation is CASTLRGTGGSGYTF.

The chain combines TRBV10-3 with TRBJ2-7; D may correspond to TRBD1 or TRBD2 (5 bases each). The V end lost 10 bases, the J end lost 6 bases, and 10 bases lay between the germline ends. Germline V CDR1 and CDR2: ENHRY, SYGVKD. The CDR3 length is 10 residues. This CDR3 is CATGTAEQYF. Written as DNA, the CDR3 is TGTGCCACCGGGACGGCCGAGCAGTACTTC.

This sequence joins TRBV6-2 or TRBV6-3 and TRBJ2-2, with D uncertain. The CDR3 has 13 residues. Looked up from germline, CDR1 is MNHEY and CDR2 is SVGEGT. The germline V and J ends were trimmed by 0 bases and 9 bases, with 8 bases remaining between them. The CDR3 region has the DNA TGTGCCAGCAGTTACTCGATGCGAAGGGAGCTGTTTTTT. Translated: CASSYSMRRELFF.